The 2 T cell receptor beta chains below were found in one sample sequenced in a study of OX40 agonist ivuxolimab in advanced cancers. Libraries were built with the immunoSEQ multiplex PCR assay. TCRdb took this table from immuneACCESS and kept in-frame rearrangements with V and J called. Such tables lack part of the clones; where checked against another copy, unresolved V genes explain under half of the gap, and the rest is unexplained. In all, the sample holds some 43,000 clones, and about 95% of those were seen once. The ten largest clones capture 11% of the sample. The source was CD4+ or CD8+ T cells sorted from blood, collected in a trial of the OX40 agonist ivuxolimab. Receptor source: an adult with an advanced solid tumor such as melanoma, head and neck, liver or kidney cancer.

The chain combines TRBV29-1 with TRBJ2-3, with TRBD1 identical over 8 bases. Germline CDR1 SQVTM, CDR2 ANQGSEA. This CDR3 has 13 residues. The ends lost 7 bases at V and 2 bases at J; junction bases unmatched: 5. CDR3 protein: CSARDRFTDTQYF. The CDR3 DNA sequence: TGCAGCGCTCGGGACAGGTTCACAGATACGCAGTATTTT.

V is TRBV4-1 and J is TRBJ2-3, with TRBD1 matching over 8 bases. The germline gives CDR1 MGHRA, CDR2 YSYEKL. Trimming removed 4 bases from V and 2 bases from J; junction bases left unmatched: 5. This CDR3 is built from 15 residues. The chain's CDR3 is CASSPRTGFTDTQYF. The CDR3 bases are TGCGCCAGCAGCCCACGGACAGGGTTCACAGATACGCAGTATTTT.